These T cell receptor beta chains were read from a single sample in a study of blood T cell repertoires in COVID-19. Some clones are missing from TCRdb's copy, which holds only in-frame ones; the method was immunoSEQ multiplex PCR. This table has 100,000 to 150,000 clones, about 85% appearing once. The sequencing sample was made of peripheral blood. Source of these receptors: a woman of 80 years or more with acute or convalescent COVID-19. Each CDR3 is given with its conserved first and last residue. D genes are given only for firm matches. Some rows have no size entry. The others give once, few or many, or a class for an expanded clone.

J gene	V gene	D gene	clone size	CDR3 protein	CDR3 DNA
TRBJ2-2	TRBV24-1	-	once	CATSDHTTGITGELFF	TGTGCCACCAGTGATCATACTACAGGGATTACCGGGGAGCTGTTTTTT
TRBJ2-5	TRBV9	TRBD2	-	CASSPGLAGGSETQYF	TGTGCCAGCAGCCCAGGACTAGCGGGGGGGAGCGAGACCCAGTACTTC
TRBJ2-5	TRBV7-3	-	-	CASSRVGTTNGETQYF	TGTGCCAGCAGCCGGGTCGGGACAACTAACGGAGAGACCCAGTACTTC
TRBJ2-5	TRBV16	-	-	CASSGSRVEETQYF	TGTGCCAGCAGCGGGAGTAGGGTGGAAGAGACCCAGTACTTC
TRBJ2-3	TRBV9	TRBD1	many	CASSLDRVGADTQYF	TGTGCCAGCAGCCTAGACAGGGTCGGAGCGGATACGCAGTATTTT
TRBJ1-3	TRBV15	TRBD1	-	CATNGQGFSGNTIYF	TGTGCCACCAACGGACAGGGATTCTCTGGAAACACCATATATTTT
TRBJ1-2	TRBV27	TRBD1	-	CASSSPRTGSNYGYTF	TGTGCCAGCAGTTCCCCCCGGACAGGGAGCAACTATGGCTACACCTTC
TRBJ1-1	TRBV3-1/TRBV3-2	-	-	CASSLRGAGNTEAFF	TGTGCCAGCAGCTTACGGGGGGCAGGGAACACTGAAGCTTTCTTT
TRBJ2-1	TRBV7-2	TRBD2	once	CASSPIYRAGGNEQFF	TGTGCCAGCAGCCCCATTTATCGAGCGGGGGGCAATGAGCAGTTCTTC
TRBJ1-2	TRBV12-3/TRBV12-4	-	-	CASRREGVNGYTF	TGTGCCAGCAGGCGGGAGGGGGTAAATGGCTACACCTTC
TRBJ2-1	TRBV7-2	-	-	CASSLVGGYTNEQFF	TGTGCCAGCAGCTTAGTCGGGGGTTACACCAATGAGCAGTTCTTC
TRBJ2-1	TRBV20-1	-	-	CSASVHEQFF	TGCAGTGCTAGCGTCCATGAGCAGTTCTTC
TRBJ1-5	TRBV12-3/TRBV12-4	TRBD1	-	CASRGQTDQPQHF	TGTGCCAGCAGGGGACAGACCGATCAGCCCCAGCATTTT
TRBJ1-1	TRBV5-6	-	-	CASSFVSPLGGRDTEAFF	TGTGCCAGCAGCTTTGTGAGTCCTCTGGGGGGACGGGACACTGAAGCTTTCTTT
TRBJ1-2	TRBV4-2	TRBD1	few	CASATGTGYTF	TGTGCCAGCGCGACAGGGACGGGCTACACCTTC
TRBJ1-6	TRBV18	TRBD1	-	CASSETGPNSPLHF	TGTGCCAGCTCTGAGACAGGGCCGAATTCACCCCTCCACTTT
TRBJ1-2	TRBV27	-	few	CASSLGGPPSYGYTF	TGTGCCAGCAGTTTAGGGGGCCCACCAAGCTATGGCTACACCTTC
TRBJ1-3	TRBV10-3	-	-	CATEQGVESGNTIYF	TGTGCCACGGAACAGGGAGTAGAGTCTGGAAACACCATATATTTT
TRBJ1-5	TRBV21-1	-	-	CASSLGGRGQPQHF	TGTGCCAGCAGCCTAGGGGGCCGGGGACAGCCCCAGCATTTT
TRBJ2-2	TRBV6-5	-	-	CASRDGTRAGELFF	TGTGCCAGCAGGGACGGGACAAGGGCCGGGGAGCTGTTTTTT
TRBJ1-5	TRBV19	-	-	CASRRALGGRNQPQHF	TGTGCCAGTAGACGGGCCTTGGGGGGAAGGAATCAGCCCCAGCATTTT